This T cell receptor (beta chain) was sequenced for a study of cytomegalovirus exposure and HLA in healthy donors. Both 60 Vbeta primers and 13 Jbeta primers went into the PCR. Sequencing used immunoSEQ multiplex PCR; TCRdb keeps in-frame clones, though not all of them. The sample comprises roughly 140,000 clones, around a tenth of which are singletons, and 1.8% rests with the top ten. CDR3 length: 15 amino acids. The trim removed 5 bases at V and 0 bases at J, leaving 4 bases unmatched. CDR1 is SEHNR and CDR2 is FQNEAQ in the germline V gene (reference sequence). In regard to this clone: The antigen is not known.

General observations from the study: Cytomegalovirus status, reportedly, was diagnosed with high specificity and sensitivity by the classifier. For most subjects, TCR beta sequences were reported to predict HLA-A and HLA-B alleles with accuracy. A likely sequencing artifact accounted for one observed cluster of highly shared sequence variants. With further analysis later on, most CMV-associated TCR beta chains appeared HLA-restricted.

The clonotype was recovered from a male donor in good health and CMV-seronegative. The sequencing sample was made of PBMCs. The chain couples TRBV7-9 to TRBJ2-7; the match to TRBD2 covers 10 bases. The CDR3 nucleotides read TGTGCCAGCAGCACTATAGCGGGGGGCTCCTACGAGCAGTACTTC. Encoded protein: CASSTIAGGSYEQYF.